Following are 27 T cell receptor beta chains from one sample sequenced in a study of shared clonotypes between healthy human individuals. Method: immunoSEQ multiplex PCR; TCRdb's copy keeps in-frame clones and lacks some. The sample holds 1.4 million to 1.5 million clones, 96% seen once. The sequencing sample was made of naive CD4+ T cells sorted from blood. Subset given: CD45RA+ positively selected. Receptors originate from a man under 40 in good health.

This clone occurred once. V usage is TRBV6-1 and J usage is TRBJ1-1; no reliable D call. There are 13 residues in the CDR3. V lost 7 bases, J lost 1 base, and 10 bases lay in between. From germline, CDR1 is MNHNS and CDR2 SASEGT. The CDR3 reads CASTLQPNTEAFF. The CDR3 coding sequence is TGTGCCAGCACCCTACAGCCGAACACTGAAGCTTTCTTT.

This rearrangement joins TRBV19 to TRBJ2-1; TRBD1 agrees at 8 bases. The ends lost 5 bases at V and 7 bases at J; junction bases unmatched: 10. The CDR3 loop spans 15 amino acids. Germline values: CDR1 LNHDA, CDR2 SQIVND (reference sequence). CDR3 nucleotide sequence: TGTGCCAGTAGTCAGACAGGGGACACCACGAATGAGCAGTTCTTC. Protein sequence: CASSQTGDTTNEQFF.

This chain links TRBV11-2 with TRBJ2-7, with 9 bases identical to TRBD2. The V and J ends lost 5 bases and 2 bases, in that order; junction bases with no gene match: 13. Germline values: CDR1 SGHAT, CDR2 FQNNGV. The length of the CDR3 is 17 residues. The CDR3 spells CASSLGGGGREAYEQYF. The CDR3 DNA reads TGTGCCAGCAGCCTAGGGGGTGGCGGGAGGGAAGCCTACGAGCAGTACTTC.

This chain joins TRBV7-9 and TRBJ2-3; D may be TRBD2 (6 bases). This CDR3 has 14 amino acids. Trimming cost V 7 bases and J 0 bases, with 11 bases left between them. From germline, CDR1 is SEHNR and CDR2 FQNEAQ (reference sequence). CDR3 in amino acids: CASTFSGSTDTQYF. The CDR3 nucleotides are TGTGCCAGCACCTTTAGCGGCAGCACAGATACGCAGTATTTT.

The V call is TRBV13, the J call TRBJ2-3; D gene uncertain. Per the germline V gene, CDR1 is PRHDT and CDR2 is FYEKMQ (reference sequence). V lost 5 bases to trimming and J lost 0 bases, with 12 bases between them. There are 15 residues in the CDR3. CDR3 amino acids: CASSPPTHSTDTQYF. The CDR3 region has the DNA TGTGCCAGCAGCCCCCCCACTCATAGCACAGATACGCAGTATTTT.

V gene TRBV4-1 combines with J gene TRBJ2-7, with D possibly being TRBD1 (5 bases). Trimming stripped 4 bases from V and 3 bases from J, with 10 bases between. The CDR3 runs to 13 residues. CDR1 and CDR2 (germline): MGHRA, YSYEKL. DNA of the CDR3: TGCGCCAGCAGCCGGACACCTATCTACGAGCAGTACTTC. It codes for CASSRTPIYEQYF.

V usage is TRBV7-2 and J usage is TRBJ2-2; the D is unclear. V lost 5 bases and J 4 bases, leaving 14 bases between the germline ends. CDR1 and CDR2 (germline): SGHTA, FQGNSA. CDR3 length: 15 amino acids. As DNA, the CDR3 is TGTGCCAGCAGCCGCATGATGCAGTCCACCGGGGAGCTGTTTTTT. Protein product: CASSRMMQSTGELFF.

The V call is TRBV7-6, the J call TRBJ2-3; D uncertain. This CDR3 spans 16 amino acids. Germline V gene sequence: CDR1 SGHVS, CDR2 FNYEAQ. Trimming shortened V by 4 bases and J by 0 bases, and 14 bases separated the two germline ends. The CDR3 here is CASSSRFGGSTDTQYF. CDR3 coding DNA: TGTGCCAGCAGCTCCCGTTTCGGCGGTAGCACAGATACGCAGTATTTT.

The chain joins TRBV9 to TRBJ2-5; 9 bases fit TRBD1. The length of the CDR3 is 13 residues. V gave up 0 bases and J gave up 9 bases; unmatched junction bases: 3. From germline, CDR1 is SGDLS and CDR2 YYNGEE. The CDR3 DNA reads TGTGCCAGCAGCGTAGAGGGACAGGGCCCCCAGTACTTC. It is translated as CASSVEGQGPQYF.

The chain recombines TRBV9 with TRBJ2-7; 12 nucleotides line up with TRBD2. The germline CDR1 and CDR2 sequences are SGDLS and YYNGEE. V lost 3 bases and J lost 5; bases outside the gene matches: 6. CDR3 length: 15 residues. The CDR3: CASSAASGRANEQYF. CDR3 bases: TGTGCCAGCAGCGCCGCTAGCGGGAGGGCCAACGAGCAGTACTTC.

This clone was recorded only once. CDR3 sequence (DNA): TGTGCCAGCAGTTCACAGGGGCGACGCACAGATACGCAGTATTTT. This gives the protein CASSSQGRRTDTQYF. V is TRBV28 and J is TRBJ2-3; 7 bases fit TRBD1. Per germline, CDR1 MDHEN and CDR2 SYDVKM. V was pared by 4 bases and J by 1 base, with 5 bases of the junction left unmatched. CDR3 size: 15 residues.

This chain links TRBV27 with TRBJ1-2, with D unclear. Germline values: CDR1 MNHEY, CDR2 SMNVEV (reference sequence). Trimming left V 5 bases short and J 4 bases short, with 11 bases between. This CDR3 has 13 amino acids. The CDR3 here is CASSPRTSYGYTF. The CDR3 DNA follows: TGTGCCAGCAGTCCGCGGACGTCCTATGGCTACACCTTC.

The V and J genes are TRBV6-5 and TRBJ2-7; D unclear. The germline V gene has CDR1 MNHEY and CDR2 SVGAGI. Trimming shortened V by 6 bases and J by 6 bases, and 21 bases separated the two germline ends. The CDR3 loop spans 15 amino acids. As DNA, the CDR3 is TGTGCCAGCAGCCCCATCAGTATTACCTTACGCGAGCAGTACTTC. This codes for CASSPISITLREQYF.

The J gene is TRBJ2-7, the V gene TRBV11-2; TRBD2 agrees at 10 bases. After removal of 8 bases from V and 2 bases from J, the junction contained 6 bases not matched to a gene. The CDR3 is 14 residues long. Germline V gene data show CDR1 as SGHAT and CDR2 as FQNNGV. CDR3 in DNA: TGTGCCAGCGGCCGACTAGCGGGTGCCTACGAGCAGTACTTC. It yields the protein CASGRLAGAYEQYF. Based on the CDR3 plus reference TRBV11-2 and TRBJ2-7, the full variable domain is EAGVAQSPRYKIIEKRQSVAFWCNPISGHATLYWYQQILGQGPKLLIQFQNNGVVDDSQLPKDRFSAERLKGVDSTLKIQPAKLEDSAVYLCASGRLAGAYEQYFGPGTRLTVT.

The chain combines TRBV6-4 with TRBJ2-2; unclear D gene. CDR1 MRHNA and CDR2 SNTAGT come from the germline V gene. With 5 bases removed from V and 0 bases from J, the gap between germline ends came to 4 bases. The CDR3 length is 13 residues. The CDR3, as DNA: TGTGCCAGCAGTAGGTCGAACACCGGGGAGCTGTTTTTT. It is translated as CASSRSNTGELFF.

V is TRBV9 and J is TRBJ1-1; no reliable D call. V gave up 3 bases and J gave up 6 bases, with 9 bases separating them. The length of the CDR3 is 12 residues. Per germline, CDR1 SGDLS and CDR2 YYNGEE. CDR3 DNA sequence: TGTGCCAGCAGCGGTAATACACCTGAAGCTTTCTTT. Protein: CASSGNTPEAFF.

The gene calls are TRBV11-2 and TRBJ1-2, with D possibly being TRBD1 (5 bases). CDR3 length: 16 residues. V lost 0 bases and J 4 bases, leaving 15 bases between the germline ends. Germline CDR1 SGHAT, CDR2 FQNNGV. The CDR3 sequence is CASSLDGGSGSYGYTF. The CDR3 nucleotides are TGTGCCAGCAGCTTAGATGGGGGGTCGGGAAGCTATGGCTACACCTTC.

CDR3 DNA: TGCGCCAGCAGTGAGGCCAGCTCCTACGAGCAGTACTTC. It codes for CASSEASSYEQYF. J is TRBJ2-7 and V is TRBV5-1, with D unclear. This CDR3 spans 13 amino acids. CDR1 and CDR2 (germline): SGHRS, YFSETQ. V was trimmed by 5 bases and J by 0 bases, leaving 9 bases between them.

This clone was recorded once. The chain recombines TRBV10-3 with TRBJ2-2; D is unresolved. The CDR3 totals 14 residues. V lost 6 bases, J lost 1 base, and 9 bases lay in between. Germline CDR1 ENHRY, CDR2 SYGVKD. CDR3: CAIRKDGNTGELFF. CDR3 bases: TGTGCCATCAGAAAGGACGGGAACACCGGGGAGCTGTTTTTT.

Note on this clone: One end of the junction does not line up with germline, which may come from a read error. Additional DNA sequences in this sample encode the identical CDR3. This chain connects TRBV5-4 to TRBJ2-5, with TRBD1 matching over 8 bases. CDR1 and CDR2 (germline): SGHNT, YYREEE (reference sequence). This CDR3 region has 16 residues. CDR3 DNA sequence: TGTGCCAGCAGCCGAACCAGGACAGGGAGACAAGAGACTCAGTACTTC. This gives the protein CASSRTRTGRQETQYF.

The chain has TRBV10-1 and TRBJ2-7; TRBD2 matches 13 bases. With V trimmed by 6 bases and J by 2 bases, 4 bases remained unmatched. The germline V gene has CDR1 WNHNN and CDR2 SYGVQD (reference sequence). CDR3 length: 15 amino acids. This chain's CDR3 is CASSAGLAGTYEQYF. The CDR3 DNA is TGCGCCAGCAGCGCGGGACTAGCGGGGACCTACGAGCAGTACTTC.

This chain uses TRBV7-9 with TRBJ1-2, with unresolved D. V was shortened by 6 bases and J by 4 bases, with 9 bases between the two germline ends. This CDR3 spans 12 amino acids. Germline V gives CDR1 SEHNR, CDR2 FQNEAQ (reference sequence). Here the CDR3 reads CASRNAIYGYTF. The CDR3 region has the DNA TGTGCCAGCAGGAACGCGATCTATGGCTACACCTTC.

The rearrangement joins TRBV7-2 to TRBJ2-1; D remains ambiguous. The CDR3 runs to 12 residues. Per germline, CDR1 SGHTA and CDR2 FQGNSA. With 1 base removed from V and 8 bases from J, the gap between germline ends came to 6 bases. The CDR3 reads CASSLVSYEQFF. The CDR3 coding sequence is TGTGCCAGCAGCTTAGTTTCGTATGAGCAGTTCTTC. The full variable domain, in which reference TRBV7-2 and TRBJ2-1 provide the parts outside the CDR3, is GAGVSQSPSNKVTEKGKDVELRCDPISGHTALYWYRQSLGQGLEFLIYFQGNSAPDKSGLPSDRFSAERTGGSVSTLTIQRTQQEDSAVYLCASSLVSYEQFFGPGTRLTVL.

This clone was detected a few times. The chain uses TRBV2 and TRBJ1-5, with TRBD1 matching 7 bases. V lost 5 bases to trimming and J lost 4 bases; unmatched junction nucleotides: 5. Germline V gene data show CDR1 as SNHLY and CDR2 as FYNNEI. CDR3 length: 14 residues. CDR3 in DNA: TGTGCCAGCAGTCAGGGACAGACTAATCAGCCCCAGCATTTT. This codes for CASSQGQTNQPQHF.

This chain uses TRBV5-1 with TRBJ1-3; TRBD1 might be the D (5 bases). The V gene's germline CDR1 is SGHRS and CDR2 YFSETQ. This CDR3 spans 17 amino acids. V gave up 1 base and J gave up 0 bases, with 14 bases separating them. CDR3 protein: CASSLNRDGISGNTIYF. The CDR3 DNA reads TGCGCCAGCAGCTTGAATCGGGACGGAATCTCTGGAAACACCATATATTTT.

This sequence joins TRBV5-1 and TRBJ2-3, with D possibly TRBD2 on 5 matching bases. Trimming took off 5 bases at V and 3 bases at J, with 13 bases between the two ends. CDR3 length: 14 amino acids. The germline CDR1 and CDR2 sequences are SGHRS and YFSETQ. Here the CDR3 reads CASSFDYRTDTQYF. CDR3 DNA: TGCGCCAGCAGTTTCGACTACCGGACAGATACGCAGTATTTT.

The DNA of the CDR3 is TGTGCCACCAGCAGAGATGGGGCTGAAGCTTTCTTT. Translated: CATSRDGAEAFF. The V call is TRBV15, the J call TRBJ1-1; D unclear. Germline loops: CDR1 LNHNV, CDR2 YYDKDF (reference sequence). Trimming took off 0 bases at V and 6 bases at J, with 5 bases between the two ends. The CDR3 runs to 12 residues.